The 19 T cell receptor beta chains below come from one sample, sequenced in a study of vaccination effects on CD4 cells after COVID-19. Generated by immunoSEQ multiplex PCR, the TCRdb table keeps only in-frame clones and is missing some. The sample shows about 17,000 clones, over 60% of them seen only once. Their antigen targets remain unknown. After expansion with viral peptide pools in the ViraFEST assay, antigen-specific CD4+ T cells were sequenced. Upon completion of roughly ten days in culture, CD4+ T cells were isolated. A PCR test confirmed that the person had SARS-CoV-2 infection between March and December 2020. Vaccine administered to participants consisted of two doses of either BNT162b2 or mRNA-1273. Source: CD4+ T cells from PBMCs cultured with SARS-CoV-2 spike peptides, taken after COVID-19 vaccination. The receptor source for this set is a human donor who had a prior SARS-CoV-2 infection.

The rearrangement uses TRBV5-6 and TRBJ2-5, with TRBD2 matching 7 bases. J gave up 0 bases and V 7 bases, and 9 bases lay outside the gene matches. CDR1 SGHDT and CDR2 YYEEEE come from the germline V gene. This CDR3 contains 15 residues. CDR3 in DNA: TGTGCCAGCCGGGGGGTGGGCAGGAACCAAGAGACCCAGTACTTC. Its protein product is CASRGVGRNQETQYF.

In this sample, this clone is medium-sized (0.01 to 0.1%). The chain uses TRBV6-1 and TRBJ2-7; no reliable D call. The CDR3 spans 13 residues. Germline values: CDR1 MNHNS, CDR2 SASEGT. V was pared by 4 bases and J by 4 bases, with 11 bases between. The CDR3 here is CASSAAFGYEQYF. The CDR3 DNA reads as TGTGCCAGCAGTGCAGCATTTGGGTACGAGCAGTACTTC.

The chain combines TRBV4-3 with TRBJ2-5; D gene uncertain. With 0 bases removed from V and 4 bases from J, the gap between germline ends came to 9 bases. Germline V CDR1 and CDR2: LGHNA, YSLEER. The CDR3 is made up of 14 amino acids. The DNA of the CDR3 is TGCGCCAGCAGCCAAGATCGGCATGGAGAGACCCAGTACTTC. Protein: CASSQDRHGETQYF.

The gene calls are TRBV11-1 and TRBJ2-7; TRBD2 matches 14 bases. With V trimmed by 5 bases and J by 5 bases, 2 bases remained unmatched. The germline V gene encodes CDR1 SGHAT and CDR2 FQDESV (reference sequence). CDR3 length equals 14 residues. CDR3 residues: CASSQGLAGDEQYF. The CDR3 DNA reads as TGTGCCAGCAGCCAGGGACTAGCGGGAGACGAGCAGTACTTC. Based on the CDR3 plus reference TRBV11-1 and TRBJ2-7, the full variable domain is EAEVAQSPRYKITEKSQAVAFWCDPISGHATLYWYRQILGQGPELLVQFQDESVVDDSQLPKDRFSAERLKGVDSTLKIQPAELGDSAMYLCASSQGLAGDEQYFGPGTRLTVT.

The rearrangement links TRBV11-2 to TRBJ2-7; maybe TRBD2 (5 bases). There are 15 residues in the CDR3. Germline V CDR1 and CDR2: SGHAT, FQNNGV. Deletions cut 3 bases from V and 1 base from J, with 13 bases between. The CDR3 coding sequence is TGTGCCAGCAGCTTGGCCCCTGAGGGTTCCTACGAGCAGTACTTC. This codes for CASSLAPEGSYEQYF.

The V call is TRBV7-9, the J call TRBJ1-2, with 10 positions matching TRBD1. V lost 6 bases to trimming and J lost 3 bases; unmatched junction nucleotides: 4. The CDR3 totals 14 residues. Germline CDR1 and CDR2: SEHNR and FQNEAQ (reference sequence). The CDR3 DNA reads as TGTGCCAGCAGTAGGGGACAGGGGTACTATGGCTACACCTTC. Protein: CASSRGQGYYGYTF.

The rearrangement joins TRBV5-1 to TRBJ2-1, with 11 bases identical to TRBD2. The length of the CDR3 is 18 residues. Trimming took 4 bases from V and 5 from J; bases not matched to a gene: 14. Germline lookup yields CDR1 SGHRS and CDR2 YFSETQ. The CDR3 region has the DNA TGCGCCAGCAGCCAAAAACCGCAGACTAGCGGGAACGACAATGAGCAGTTCTTC. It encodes CASSQKPQTSGNDNEQFF.

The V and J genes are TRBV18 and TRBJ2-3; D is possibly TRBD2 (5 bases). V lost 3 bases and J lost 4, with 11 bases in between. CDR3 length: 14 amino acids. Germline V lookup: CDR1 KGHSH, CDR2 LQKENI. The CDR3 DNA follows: TGTGCCAGCTCACCGAGCCGGGAAGCAGATACGCAGTATTTT. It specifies CASSPSREADTQYF.

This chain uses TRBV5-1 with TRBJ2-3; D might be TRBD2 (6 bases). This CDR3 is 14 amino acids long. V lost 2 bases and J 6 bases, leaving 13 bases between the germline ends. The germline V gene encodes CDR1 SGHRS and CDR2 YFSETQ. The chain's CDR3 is CASSFGPGEDTQYF. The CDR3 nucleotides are TGCGCCAGCAGCTTTGGACCGGGGGAGGATACGCAGTATTTT.

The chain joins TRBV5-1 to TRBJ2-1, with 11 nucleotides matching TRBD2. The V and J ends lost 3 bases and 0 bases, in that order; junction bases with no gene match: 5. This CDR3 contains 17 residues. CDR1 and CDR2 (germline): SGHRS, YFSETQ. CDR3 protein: CASSSLAGGSSYNEQFF. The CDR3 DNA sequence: TGCGCCAGCAGCTCCCTAGCGGGGGGTAGCTCCTACAATGAGCAGTTCTTC.

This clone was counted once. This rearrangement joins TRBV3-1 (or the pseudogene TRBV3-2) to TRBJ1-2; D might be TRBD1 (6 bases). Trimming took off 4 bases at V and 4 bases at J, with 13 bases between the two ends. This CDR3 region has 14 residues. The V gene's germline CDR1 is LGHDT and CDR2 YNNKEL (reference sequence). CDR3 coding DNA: TGTGCCAGCAGCCCCCAAGGGGGTGGCTATGGCTACACCTTC. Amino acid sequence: CASSPQGGGYGYTF.

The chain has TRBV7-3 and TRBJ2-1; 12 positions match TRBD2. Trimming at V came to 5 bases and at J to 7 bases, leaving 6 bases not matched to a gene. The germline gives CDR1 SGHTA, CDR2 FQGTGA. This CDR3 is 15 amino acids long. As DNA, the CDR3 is TGTGCCAGCAGCCCTAGCGGGGGGGCTCCAAATGAGCAGTTCTTC. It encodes CASSPSGGAPNEQFF.

CDR3 amino acids: CASSPTSQFYGYTF. CDR3 nucleotides: TGTGCCAGCAGCCCAACCTCACAGTTCTATGGCTACACCTTC. The J gene is TRBJ1-2, the V gene TRBV7-9; no clear D. Trimming stripped 5 bases from V and 4 bases from J, with 14 bases between. The CDR3 is 14 amino acids. Germline V gene data show CDR1 as SEHNR and CDR2 as FQNEAQ (reference sequence).

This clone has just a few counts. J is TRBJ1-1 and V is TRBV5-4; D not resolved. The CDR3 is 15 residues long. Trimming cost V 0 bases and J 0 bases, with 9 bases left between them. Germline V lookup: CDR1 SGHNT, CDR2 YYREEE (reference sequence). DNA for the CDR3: TGTGCCAGCAGCTTGGACAGCGGGATGAACACTGAAGCTTTCTTT. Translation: CASSLDSGMNTEAFF.

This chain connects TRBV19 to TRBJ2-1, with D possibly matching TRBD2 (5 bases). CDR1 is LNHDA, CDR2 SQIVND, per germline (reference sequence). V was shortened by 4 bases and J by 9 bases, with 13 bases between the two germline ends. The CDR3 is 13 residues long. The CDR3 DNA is TGTGCCAGTAGTACCAGCCACCGGGGTGAGCAGTTCTTC. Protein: CASSTSHRGEQFF.

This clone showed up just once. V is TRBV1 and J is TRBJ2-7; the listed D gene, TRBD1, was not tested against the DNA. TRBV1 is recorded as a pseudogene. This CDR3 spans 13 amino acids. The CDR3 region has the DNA TGCACCAGCAGCCTACACAGGGGGGACGAGCAGTACTTC. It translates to CTSSLHRGDEQYF.

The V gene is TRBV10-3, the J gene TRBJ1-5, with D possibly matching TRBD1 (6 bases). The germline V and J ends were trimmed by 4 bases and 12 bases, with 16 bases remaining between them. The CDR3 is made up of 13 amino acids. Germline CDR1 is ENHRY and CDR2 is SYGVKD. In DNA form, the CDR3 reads TGTGCCATCAGTGTGGCTAAACAGGGTTACCAGCATTTT. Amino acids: CAISVAKQGYQHF.

In DNA, the CDR3 is TGTGCCAGCAGCTTGTTAGGCAGGAGGTCAGAGACCCAGTACTTC. Protein: CASSLLGRRSETQYF. The chain recombines TRBV5-8 with TRBJ2-5; a possible D gene is TRBD2 (5 bases). V dropped 1 base and J dropped 4 bases, with 14 bases sitting between them. The germline CDR1 and CDR2 sequences are SGHTS and YDEGEE. This CDR3 is 15 amino acids long.

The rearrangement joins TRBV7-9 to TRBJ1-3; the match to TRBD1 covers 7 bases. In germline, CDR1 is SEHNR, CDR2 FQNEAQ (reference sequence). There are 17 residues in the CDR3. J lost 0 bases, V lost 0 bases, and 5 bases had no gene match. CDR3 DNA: TGTGCCAGCAGCTTAGCTAGAGGGGGCAACTCTGGAAACACCATATATTTT. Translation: CASSLARGGNSGNTIYF. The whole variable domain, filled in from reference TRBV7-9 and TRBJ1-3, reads DTGVSQNPRHKITKRGQNVTFRCDPISEHNRLYWYRQTLGQGPEFLTYFQNEAQLEKSRLLSDRFSAERPKGSFSTLEIQRTEQGDSAMYLCASSLARGGNSGNTIYFGEGSWLTVV.